This T cell receptor (beta chain) is from a study of beta chain features in type 1 diabetes. Regarding the study as a whole: A cDNA-based sequencing approach could over-represent cells with high TCR expression. Researchers report that Type 1 diabetes patients had moderately but significantly shorter TCRB CDR3s across all four CD4+ subsets.

Cells sorted by CD45RO/CCR7/CD25/CD127/CD95/CD27 comprised CD4+ naive, central memory, regulatory and stem cell-like memory cells. Sort purity for all populations was recorded as exceeding 98%. In the case of this clone: No antigen is known for it.

Trimming took 3 bases from V and 0 from J, leaving 7 bases between them. Germline CDR1 reads MNHNY; CDR2 reads SVGAGI (reference sequence). CDR3 length: 14 amino acids. Expressed TCRB transcripts got sequenced, as all isolated RNA was reverse transcribed. Sequencing used immunoSEQ multiplex PCR; TCRdb keeps in-frame clones, though not all of them. Of nearly 350,000 clones detected, approximately 9.9% appear once; the ten largest clones hold around 1%. The sequence derives from a man aged 30-40 years with type 1 diabetes. Sequenced sample: central memory CD4+ T cells from blood. This chain joins TRBV6-6 and TRBJ2-3; D call uncertain. Written as DNA, the CDR3 is TGTGCCAGCAGTTATACAGTCAGCACAGATACGCAGTATTTT. It encodes CASSYTVSTDTQYF.